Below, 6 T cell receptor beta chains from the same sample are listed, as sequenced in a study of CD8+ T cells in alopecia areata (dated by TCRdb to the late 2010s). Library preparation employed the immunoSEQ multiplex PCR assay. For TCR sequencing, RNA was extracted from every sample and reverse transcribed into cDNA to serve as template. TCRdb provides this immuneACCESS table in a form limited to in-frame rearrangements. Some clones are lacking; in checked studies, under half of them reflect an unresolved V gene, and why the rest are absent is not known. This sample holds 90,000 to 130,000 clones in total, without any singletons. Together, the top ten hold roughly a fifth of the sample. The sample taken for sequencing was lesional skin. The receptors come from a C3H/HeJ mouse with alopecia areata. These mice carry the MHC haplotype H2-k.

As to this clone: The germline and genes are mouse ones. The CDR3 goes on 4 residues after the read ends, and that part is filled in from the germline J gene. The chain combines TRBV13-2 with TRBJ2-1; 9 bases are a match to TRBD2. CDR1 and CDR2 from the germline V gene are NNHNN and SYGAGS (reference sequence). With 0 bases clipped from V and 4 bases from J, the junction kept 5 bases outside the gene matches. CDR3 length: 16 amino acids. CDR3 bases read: TGTGCCAGCGGTGATGCACTCTGGGGGGGGTATGCT. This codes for CASGDALWGGYA. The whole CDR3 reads CASGDALWGGYAEQFF.

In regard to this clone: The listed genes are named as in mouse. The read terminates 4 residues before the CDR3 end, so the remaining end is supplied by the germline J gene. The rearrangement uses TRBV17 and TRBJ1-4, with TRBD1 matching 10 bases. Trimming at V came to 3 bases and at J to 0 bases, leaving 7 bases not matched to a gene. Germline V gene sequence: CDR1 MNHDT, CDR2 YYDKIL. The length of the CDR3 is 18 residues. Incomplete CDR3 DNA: TGTGCTAGCAGTAGGGACAGGGGGAGAGAGATTTCCAACGAA. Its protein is CASSRDRGREISNE. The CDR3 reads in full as CASSRDRGREISNERLFF.

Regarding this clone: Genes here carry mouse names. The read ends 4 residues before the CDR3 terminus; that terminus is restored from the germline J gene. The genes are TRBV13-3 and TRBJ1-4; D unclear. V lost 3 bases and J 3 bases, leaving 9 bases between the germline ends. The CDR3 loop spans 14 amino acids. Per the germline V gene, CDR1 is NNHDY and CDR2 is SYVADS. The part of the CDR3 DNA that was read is TGTGCCAGCAGTGGAACAATTCCCAACGAA. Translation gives CASSGTIPNE. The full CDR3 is CASSGTIPNERLFF. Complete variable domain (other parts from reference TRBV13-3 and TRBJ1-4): EAAVTQSPRSKVAVTGGKVTLSCHQTNNHDYMYWYRQDTGHGLRLIHYSYVADSTEKGDIPDGYKASRPSQENFSLILELASLSQTAVYFCASSGTIPNERLFFGHGTKLSVL.

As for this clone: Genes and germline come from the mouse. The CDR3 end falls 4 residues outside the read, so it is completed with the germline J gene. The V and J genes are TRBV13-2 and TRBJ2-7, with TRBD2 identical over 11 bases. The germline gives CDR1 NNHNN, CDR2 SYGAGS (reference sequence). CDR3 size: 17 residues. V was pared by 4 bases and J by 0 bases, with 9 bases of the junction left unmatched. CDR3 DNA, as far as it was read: TGTGCCAGCGGTCCGGGACTGGGGGTCTTGAGCTCCTAT. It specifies CASGPGLGVLSSY. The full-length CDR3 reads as CASGPGLGVLSSYEQYF.

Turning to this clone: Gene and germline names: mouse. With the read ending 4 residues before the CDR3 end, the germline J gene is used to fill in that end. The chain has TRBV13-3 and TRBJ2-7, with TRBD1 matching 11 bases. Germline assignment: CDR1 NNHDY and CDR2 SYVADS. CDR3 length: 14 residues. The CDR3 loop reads CASTFGTGGYEQYF. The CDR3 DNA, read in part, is TGTGCCAGCACCTTCGGGACAGGGGGATAT.

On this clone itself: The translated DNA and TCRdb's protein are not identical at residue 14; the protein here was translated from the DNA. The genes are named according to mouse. The part of the CDR3 DNA that was read is TGTGCCAGCAGTATAAGGGCAGGGGGGTTATATAATTCGCCC. Translated, it gives CASSIRAGGLYNSP. The entire CDR3 protein reads CASSIRAGGLYNSPLYF. V gene TRBV19 combines with J gene TRBJ1-6; 7 bases fit TRBD1. The read ends 3 residues before the CDR3 terminus; that terminus is restored from the germline J gene. TRBJ1-6 is marked as an open reading frame, function uncertain. From germline, CDR1 is FNHDT and CDR2 SITEND (reference sequence). The CDR3 covers 17 residues. The V segment lost 1 base and the J segment 4 bases; nucleotides outside the gene matches: 8.